Below, 11 T cell receptor beta chains from the same sample are listed, as sequenced in a study of T cell repertoires in cytomegalovirus infection. TCRdb analysed the reads with MiXCR anew, one entry per CDR3 protein. There are about 740,000 distinct CDR3 sequences in the sample; 30% to 40% occur only once, and about 20% lies in the top ten. No antigen has been assigned to these receptors. The sample was cultured PBMCs, taken from culture after CMV antigen stimulation. These receptors all come from a human donor in good health (CMV status not recorded). Some clones in this sample may be carry-over from other donors' samples.

On this clonotype: One junction end disagrees with the germline gene, perhaps due to a read error. The rearrangement joins TRBV19 to TRBJ2-3; D may match TRBD1 or TRBD2 (5 bases each). Germline V gives CDR1 LNHDA, CDR2 SQIVND (reference sequence). CDR3 length equals 12 residues. The CDR3 DNA reads TGTGCCAGTAGTGTCCGGGACGGTTCACGTTACTTT. Its protein product is CASSVRDGSRYF.

The table lists this clonotype with many counts. The chain uses TRBV7-2 and TRBJ2-3; 9 bases line up with TRBD2. The CDR3 has 16 residues. Germline assignment: CDR1 SGHTA and CDR2 FQGNSA. V lost 0 bases, J lost 6 bases, and 7 bases stayed unmatched. CDR3 protein: CASSLAGAGGPDTQYF. The CDR3 DNA reads as TGTGCCAGCAGCTTAGCAGGGGCGGGAGGGCCGGATACGCAGTATTTT.

The rearrangement uses TRBV7-8 and TRBJ2-7, with a tentative D call TRBD2 (7 bases). With 5 bases removed from V and 0 bases from J, the gap between germline ends came to 14 bases. The CDR3 has 15 amino acids. CDR1 is SGHVS, CDR2 FQNEAQ, per germline. The CDR3 DNA follows: TGTGCCAGCAGCCAAAGGGGGGGGGCCTCCTACGAGCAGTACTTC. Its protein is CASSQRGGASYEQYF.

The genes are TRBV9 and TRBJ2-5; 11 nucleotides align to TRBD2. J gave up 4 bases and V 4 bases, and 9 bases lay outside the gene matches. From germline, CDR1 is SGDLS and CDR2 YYNGEE. The CDR3 runs to 16 residues. For the CDR3, the DNA is TGTGCCAGCAGCCCCCGGACTAGCGGGTACATAGAGACCCAGTACTTC. Amino acid sequence: CASSPRTSGYIETQYF.

The chain uses TRBV5-6 and TRBJ2-5; possibly TRBD1 for D (6 bases). The CDR3 spans 15 residues. Germline CDR1 reads SGHDT; CDR2 reads YYEEEE. V was clipped by 0 bases and J by 2 bases, with 11 bases between them. For the CDR3, the DNA is TGTGCCAGCAGCTTGGTCAACGGACAGCAAGAGACCCAGTACTTC. Protein: CASSLVNGQQETQYF.

The rearrangement links TRBV2 to TRBJ2-3; perhaps TRBD1 as D (8 bases). The CDR3 spans 15 residues. CDR1 and CDR2 (germline): SNHLY, FYNNEI. Trimming pared 5 bases from V and 4 bases from J, leaving 16 bases between. CDR3 region: CASSNNRGGADTQYF. Here the CDR3 DNA reads TGTGCCAGCAGTAATAACAGGGGGGGCGCAGATACGCAGTATTTT.

The chain uses TRBV7-2 and TRBJ1-4, with unresolved D. From germline, CDR1 is SGHTA and CDR2 FQGNSA. V was clipped by 2 bases and J by 0 bases, with 13 bases between them. The CDR3 is 17 residues long. The CDR3, as DNA: TGTGCCAGCAGCTTATACGTCCAGCTATCAACTAATGAAAAACTGTTTTTT. Amino acid sequence: CASSLYVQLSTNEKLFF.

Points on this clonotype: At one end, the junction sequence differs from germline, possibly due to a read error. This sequence joins TRBV7-2 and TRBJ2-2; possibly TRBD1 or TRBD2 for D (5 bases each). CDR1 SGHTA and CDR2 FQGNSA come from the germline V gene. The CDR3 totals 14 residues. CDR3 sequence (DNA): TGTGTCAGCAGTCCCGGGACCTACACCGGGGAGCTGTTTTTT. It translates to CVSSPGTYTGELFF. The full variable domain, completed using reference TRBV7-2 and TRBJ2-2, is GAGVSQSPSNKVTEKGKDVELRCDPISGHTALYWYRQSLGQGLEFLIYFQGNSAPDKSGLPSDRFSAERTGGSVSTLTIQRTQQEDSAVYLCVSSPGTYTGELFFGEGSRLTVL.

This clonotype was observed many times. V is TRBV7-2 and J is TRBJ1-2; D unresolved. CDR1 and CDR2 (germline): SGHTA, FQGNSA. The V end lost 1 base, the J end lost 2 bases, and 11 bases lay between the germline ends. The CDR3 has 15 residues. The CDR3 DNA reads TGTGCCAGCAGCTTAGTGGTCAGTTTGAACTATGGCTACACCTTC. Its protein is CASSLVVSLNYGYTF. Combining the CDR3 with reference TRBV7-2 and TRBJ1-2 gives the whole variable domain GAGVSQSPSNKVTEKGKDVELRCDPISGHTALYWYRQSLGQGLEFLIYFQGNSAPDKSGLPSDRFSAERTGGSVSTLTIQRTQQEDSAVYLCASSLVVSLNYGYTFGSGTRLTVV.

This clonotype was detected a few times. V gene TRBV20-1 combines with J gene TRBJ2-4; TRBD1 aligns across 11 bases. The ends lost 3 bases at V and 9 bases at J; junction bases unmatched: 1. Germline CDR1 and CDR2: DFQATT and SNEGSKA (reference sequence). This CDR3 contains 12 residues. The CDR3 region is CSASGTGGIQYF. The CDR3, as DNA: TGCAGTGCTAGTGGGACAGGGGGCATTCAGTACTTC.

This clonotype was counted between two and nine times. This rearrangement joins TRBV7-9 to TRBJ2-5; D uncertain. CDR1 and CDR2 from the germline V gene are SEHNR and FQNEAQ (reference sequence). V dropped 3 bases and J dropped 2 bases, with 13 bases sitting between them. The CDR3 contains 15 residues. The CDR3 loop reads CASSFFDTTQETQYF. CDR3 nucleotide sequence: TGTGCCAGCAGCTTCTTTGACACCACTCAAGAGACCCAGTACTTC. The full variable domain, in which reference TRBV7-9 and TRBJ2-5 provide the parts outside the CDR3, is DTGVSQNPRHKITKRGQNVTFRCDPISEHNRLYWYRQTLGQGPEFLTYFQNEAQLEKSRLLSDRFSAERPKGSFSTLEIQRTEQGDSAMYLCASSFFDTTQETQYFGPGTRLLVL.